This T cell receptor beta chain was identified during a study of blood T cell repertoires in COVID-19 (dated by TCRdb to 2018 to 2021). With respect to the entire study: Samples covering the acute and convalescent phases of COVID-19 were provided by collaborators in the United States, Italy and Spain. The material from the prospective study consisted of cDNA or gDNA derived from T cells, B-cell-depleted T cells, or PBMCs. Subjects who had been exposed to COVID-19, were actively infected with it, or had recovered from it provided the deeply sampled blood TCRbeta repertoires that made up the dataset. The repertoires were released in a freely available public database intended as a resource for research on the immune response to SARS-CoV-2. The samples were drawn from two sources: the first 160 participants of the ongoing ImmuneRACE study, and 1,200 or so subjects contributed by 6 global collaborators. The sample metadata nearly always contained a de-identified subject ID, COVID-19 status, age in years and sex. Where available, HLA class I and class II types were taken from metadata supplied by the sample provider and were not determined by assay-based typing.

TCRbeta CDR3 regions were amplified from genomic DNA by means of the immunoSEQ Assay, a bias-controlled multiplex PCR. The original pipeline was this. The number of nucleated cells in each sample was estimated by amplification of reference gene primers within the assay. Sequence reads were collapsed and filtered to measure the absolute abundance of every unique TCRbeta CDR3 rearrangement. Productive Simpson clonality was computed per sample as the square root of Simpson's diversity index over productive rearrangements. TCRdb holds this immuneACCESS table with in-frame rearrangements only. Some clones are missing; in checked studies, unresolved V genes explain under half, and the rest has no known cause. That table supplies the V and J calls and clone size; D and trimming were determined from the DNA. The sample profile shows more than 50,000 clones; around nine tenths of them were found once. In total, the top ten clones hold 13% to 15% of the sample.

The CDR3 has 12 amino acids, counting the end cysteine and phenylalanine. Only the CDR3 region is kept as DNA, spanning 36 bases read in frame from base 1. Trimming accounts for 2 bases at V and 16 bases at J, while the number of junction bases matched to no gene is 4. The germline V gene encodes CDR1 SGHTA and CDR2 FQGNSA. This clone is a singleton in its sample. Its antigen is currently not known. No much larger clonotype is one base removed from it; base qualities were not supplied. What the research found in general, with its limitations: The quantity of clinical and demographic metadata differed by source and by participant and was supplied without curation.

Each collaborating institution followed its own protocols to collect whole blood in K2EDTA tubes. For TCRbeta analysis, collaborators shipped samples in one of three forms: frozen whole blood, isolated PBMCs, or DNA extracted from either of those sample types. This receptor was obtained from a human donor with active COVID-19. The donor label of this sample is uncertain. The rearrangement combines TRBV7-2 with TRBJ2-6; TRBD1 fits 8 bases in the junction. Input material: peripheral blood. The nucleotide sequence reads as follows: TGTGCCAGCAGCTTAAATGGACAGGGACTGACTTTC. Translated, it gives CASSLNGQGLTF.